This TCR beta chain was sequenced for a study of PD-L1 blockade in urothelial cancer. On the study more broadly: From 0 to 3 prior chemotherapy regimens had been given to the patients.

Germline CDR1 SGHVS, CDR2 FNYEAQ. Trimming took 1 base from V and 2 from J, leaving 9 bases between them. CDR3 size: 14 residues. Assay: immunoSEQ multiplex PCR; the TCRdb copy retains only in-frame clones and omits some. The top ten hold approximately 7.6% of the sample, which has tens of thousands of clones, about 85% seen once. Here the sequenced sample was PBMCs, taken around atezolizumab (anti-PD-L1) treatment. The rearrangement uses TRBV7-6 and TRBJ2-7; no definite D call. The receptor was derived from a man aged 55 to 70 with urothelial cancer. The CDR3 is CASSLGQAAYEQYF. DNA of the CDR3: TGTGCCAGCAGCTTAGGTCAGGCAGCCTACGAGCAGTACTTC.